This passage covers 19 T cell receptor beta chains from one sample sequenced in a study of blood T cell repertoires in COVID-19. Assay: immunoSEQ multiplex PCR; the TCRdb copy retains only in-frame clones and omits some. The sample lists about 350,000 clones, roughly 90% occurring once. The sequenced material came from peripheral blood. The receptors originated from a woman in her seventies with COVID-19, enrolled during active disease.

The J gene is TRBJ1-2, the V gene TRBV27, with 10 bases lining up with TRBD1. This CDR3 comprises 15 residues. The germline V gene encodes CDR1 MNHEY and CDR2 SMNVEV (reference sequence). Germline trimming cut 2 bases from V and 3 bases from J; bases unmatched to any gene: 3. As DNA, the CDR3 is TGTGCCAGCAGTTTAGACAGGGGGCTTTACTATGGCTACACCTTC. This codes for CASSLDRGLYYGYTF.

This sequence joins TRBV4-1 and TRBJ2-3; tentatively, D is TRBD2 (5 bases). CDR3 length: 14 amino acids. V was cut by 4 bases and J by 0 bases, with 8 bases left in between. CDR1 is MGHRA and CDR2 is YSYEKL in the germline V gene. The CDR3 DNA follows: TGCGCCAGCAGCCTGACTACTAGCACAGATACGCAGTATTTT. Residues: CASSLTTSTDTQYF.

The chain couples TRBV6-4 to TRBJ1-1, with D perhaps matching TRBD1 (5 bases). V lost 6 bases, J lost 1 base, and 9 bases lay in between. The CDR3 consists of 13 residues. Looked up from germline, CDR1 is MRHNA and CDR2 is SNTAGT. CDR3 residues: CASRVQENTEAFF. For the CDR3, the DNA is TGTGCCAGCAGGGTACAGGAGAACACTGAAGCTTTCTTT.

J is TRBJ2-1 and V is TRBV6-6; 16 bases align to TRBD2. Germline trimming cut 5 bases from V and 7 bases from J; bases unmatched to any gene: 8. The CDR3 extends over 17 amino acids. Germline V gene lookup returns CDR1 MNHNY and CDR2 SVGAGI (reference sequence). The DNA for the CDR3 is TGTGCCAGCAGTCCCCAACCGGGACTAGCGGGGGGGAATGAGCAGTTCTTC. Amino acid sequence: CASSPQPGLAGGNEQFF.

The CDR3 bases are TGCGCCAGCAGCGGACTAGGGACAGGGGCAGGGTCACCCCTCCACTTT. It specifies CASSGLGTGAGSPLHF. The chain combines TRBV5-1 with TRBJ1-6, with 10 bases identical to TRBD1. The CDR3 consists of 16 residues. The V and J ends lost 4 bases and 10 bases, in that order; junction bases with no gene match: 11. From germline, CDR1 is SGHRS and CDR2 YFSETQ.

Here the CDR3 DNA reads TGTGCCAGCAGCTTATCAGTACCCATGAACACTGAAGCTTTCTTT. Translated: CASSLSVPMNTEAFF. The V and J genes are TRBV7-2 and TRBJ1-1; no reliable D call. This CDR3 comprises 15 residues. V lost 2 bases and J 0 bases, leaving 10 bases between the germline ends. Germline V gene data show CDR1 as SGHTA and CDR2 as FQGNSA.

V gene TRBV28 combines with J gene TRBJ1-6; D not certain. Germline V gene data show CDR1 as MDHEN and CDR2 as SYDVKM. Trimming removed 6 bases at V and 0 bases at J, with 9 bases between. The CDR3 length is 15 residues. The CDR3 DNA is TGTGCCAGCAGCTCCCATAGCTCCTATAATTCACCCCTCCACTTT. Encoded protein: CASSSHSSYNSPLHF.

This clone came up once. V usage is TRBV9 and J usage is TRBJ1-1; D call uncertain. The CDR3 covers 14 residues. Trimming cost V 6 bases and J 4 bases, with 16 bases left between them. CDR1 SGDLS and CDR2 YYNGEE come from the germline V gene. DNA for the CDR3: TGTGCCAGCACTCCAACAGCTCTTGGCACTGAAGCTTTCTTT. It codes for CASTPTALGTEAFF.

J is TRBJ2-7 and V is TRBV27, with 7 bases lining up with TRBD2. The CDR3 loop spans 15 amino acids. Per germline, CDR1 MNHEY and CDR2 SMNVEV (reference sequence). Losses at the gene ends were 2 bases for V and 3 bases for J; bases not matched to a gene: 7. The CDR3 nucleotides are TGTGCCAGCAGTTTAAGGAAGGGGAGGGACTACGAGCAGTACTTC. It translates to CASSLRKGRDYEQYF.

This clone was seen just once. The chain recombines TRBV3-1 (or the pseudogene TRBV3-2) with TRBJ2-7; TRBD2 agrees at 10 bases. The CDR3 runs to 15 residues. Germline V gene data show CDR1 as LGHDT and CDR2 as YNNKEL (reference sequence). V lost 10 bases, J lost 0 bases, and 9 bases stayed unmatched. CDR3 in amino acids: CAKKIAGGSSYEQYF. CDR3 in DNA: TGTGCCAAGAAAATAGCGGGGGGCTCCTCCTACGAGCAGTACTTC.

CDR3 nucleotide sequence: TGTGCCAGCAGTTGGGACAGGGCTGCCACCTTC. Translating gives CASSWDRAATF. The V call is TRBV2, the J call TRBJ1-2, with 9 bases matching TRBD1. J was trimmed by 13 bases and V by 5 bases; bases with no gene match: 5. Germline-derived CDR1 and CDR2 are SNHLY and FYNNEI. The CDR3 spans 11 residues.

The V and J genes are TRBV2 and TRBJ1-5; possibly TRBD1 for D (5 bases). Germline values: CDR1 SNHLY, CDR2 FYNNEI. The CDR3 runs to 13 residues. V lost 8 bases and J 7 bases, leaving 15 bases between the germline ends. CDR3 in amino acids: CASGDRRTQPQHF. The CDR3 DNA sequence: TGTGCCAGCGGAGACAGAAGGACCCAGCCCCAGCATTTT.

V gene TRBV21-1 combines with J gene TRBJ1-5; the DNA was not compared with TRBD1, the D call given in the table. TRBV21-1 is labeled a pseudogene. The CDR3 covers 15 residues. The CDR3 DNA reads as TGTGCCAGCCCGAGGGGGTACTATAGCAATCAGCCCCAGCATTTT. It codes for CASPRGYYSNQPQHF.

The J gene is TRBJ2-2, the V gene TRBV5-1; weak D call: TRBD1 (5 bases). The CDR3 totals 17 residues. The V gene's germline CDR1 is SGHRS and CDR2 YFSETQ. V gave up 4 bases and J gave up 4 bases, with 20 bases separating them. CDR3 bases: TGCGCCAGCAGCACCCAGGTGGGGTTGGGGCTCACCGGGGAGCTGTTTTTT. It translates to CASSTQVGLGLTGELFF.

The chain recombines TRBV3-1 (or the pseudogene TRBV3-2) with TRBJ2-7, with D perhaps TRBD1 (5 bases). Germline lookup yields CDR1 LGHDT and CDR2 YNNKEL (reference sequence). Trimming removed 4 bases at V and 0 bases at J, with 19 bases between. The CDR3 has 17 residues. The chain's CDR3 is CASSPPVGQGYSYEQYF. CDR3 DNA: TGTGCCAGCAGCCCACCCGTAGGGCAGGGATACTCCTACGAGCAGTACTTC.

This chain uses TRBV3-1 (or the pseudogene TRBV3-2) with TRBJ1-1, with TRBD1 matching over 7 bases. Germline V gene data show CDR1 as LGHDT and CDR2 as YNNKEL (reference sequence). This CDR3 has 14 amino acids. V trimming: 5 bases; J trimming: 4 bases; junction bases outside the gene matches: 7. For the CDR3, the DNA is TGTGCCAGCAGCTTCCACCCAGGGGGCACTGAAGCTTTCTTT. This translates into CASSFHPGGTEAFF.

This clone has only one observation. This chain links TRBV9 with TRBJ1-1; 7 bases are a match to TRBD1. Germline CDR1 reads SGDLS; CDR2 reads YYNGEE. J lost 8 bases, V lost 4 bases, and 5 bases had no gene match. The CDR3 is made up of 12 amino acids. CDR3 protein: CASSPGTAEAFF. CDR3 DNA sequence: TGTGCCAGCAGCCCCGGGACAGCCGAAGCTTTCTTT.

V usage is TRBV28 and J usage is TRBJ1-2; D is possibly TRBD1 (6 bases). V lost 4 bases, J lost 6 bases, and 12 bases lay in between. The CDR3 sequence is 13 residues long. Per the germline V gene, CDR1 is MDHEN and CDR2 is SYDVKM. The CDR3 region is CASSSMTGDGYTF. The CDR3 DNA reads TGTGCCAGCAGTTCAATGACAGGAGATGGCTACACCTTC.

The chain uses TRBV7-9 and TRBJ2-5; 13 bases are a match to TRBD2. Germline CDR1 SEHNR, CDR2 FQNEAQ (reference sequence). J was trimmed by 3 bases and V by 5 bases; bases with no gene match: 6. The CDR3 is 16 amino acids. This CDR3 is CASSRMGLAGKETQYF. The DNA for the CDR3 is TGTGCCAGCAGCAGGATGGGACTAGCGGGGAAAGAGACCCAGTACTTC. The whole variable domain, filled in from reference TRBV7-9 and TRBJ2-5, reads DTGVSQNPRHKITKRGQNVTFRCDPISEHNRLYWYRQTLGQGPEFLTYFQNEAQLEKSRLLSDRFSAERPKGSFSTLEIQRTEQGDSAMYLCASSRMGLAGKETQYFGPGTRLLVL.